One and the same sample provided the 23 T cell receptor beta chains below, sequenced in a study of CD8+CD57+ T cells in acquired aplastic anemia. Genomic DNA, serving as template, underwent TCR beta VDJ and CDR3 profiling. Each CDR3 protein gets one entry after TCRdb re-called the reads with MiXCR. The sample records over 200,000 distinct CDR3 sequences, approximately 60% being singletons. The sequenced material came from sorted CD4+, CD8+, or CD8+CD57+ T cells (not recorded which) from PBMCs. The receptors originated from a human donor in good health.

The rearrangement links TRBV7-8 to TRBJ2-5; tentatively, D is TRBD2 (6 bases). V was clipped by 3 bases and J by 5 bases, with 10 bases between them. Germline loops: CDR1 SGHVS, CDR2 FQNEAQ. This CDR3 is built from 13 residues. The CDR3 spells CASSLRLAETQYF. CDR3 DNA sequence: TGTGCCAGCAGCTTGCGGCTAGCGGAGACCCAGTACTTC.

The chain carries TRBV30 and TRBJ2-1; 10 positions agree with TRBD2. V trimming: 4 bases; J trimming: 6 bases; junction bases outside the gene matches: 9. The CDR3 totals 15 residues. Germline assignment: CDR1 GTSNPN and CDR2 SVGIG (reference sequence). CDR3 sequence (DNA): TGTGCCTGGACCCAGCTAGCGGGAGCCCCCAATGAGCAGTTCTTC. This translates into CAWTQLAGAPNEQFF.

This clonotype was seen at least ten times. The chain uses TRBV10-3 and TRBJ2-1, with D perhaps given as TRBD1 or TRBD2 (5 bases each). The CDR3 sequence is 14 residues long. The germline V and J ends were trimmed by 2 bases and 8 bases, with 13 bases remaining between them. Germline CDR1 ENHRY, CDR2 SYGVKD. CDR3 in amino acids: CAISEPGTPDEQFF. DNA for the CDR3: TGTGCCATCAGTGAGCCCGGGACGCCCGATGAGCAGTTCTTC.

The rearrangement joins TRBV12-3 or TRBV12-4 to TRBJ1-6; perhaps TRBD1 as D (6 bases). The CDR3 contains 14 residues. V was clipped by 3 bases and J by 7 bases, with 10 bases between them. In DNA, the CDR3 is TGTGCCAGCAGTTTCAGGGGTCCAAATTCACCCCTCCACTTT. Translating gives CASSFRGPNSPLHF.

The chain uses TRBV24-1 and TRBJ1-1, with 8 nucleotides matching TRBD1. Germline values: CDR1 KGHDR, CDR2 SFDVKD. The V segment lost 9 bases and the J segment 3 bases; nucleotides outside the gene matches: 2. The CDR3 covers 12 residues. CDR3 DNA: TGTGCCACCGCACAGGGGGACACTGAAGCTTTCTTT. This sequence encodes CATAQGDTEAFF.

As regards this clonotype: Just one base apart from a much larger clone, this may be a read error. This chain uses TRBV11-2 with TRBJ2-2; 9 bases map to TRBD1. The CDR3 extends over 15 amino acids. CDR1 SGHAT and CDR2 FQNNGV come from the germline V gene. V was clipped by 5 bases and J by 7 bases; unmatched bases: 8. The CDR3 DNA sequence: TGTGCCAGCAGCCCCCCGGGACAGGGAATCGGGGAGCTGTTTTTT. Amino acids: CASSPPGQGIGELFF.

This clonotype was counted only a few times. The V call is TRBV24-1, the J call TRBJ2-1, with 10 bases fitting TRBD2. The CDR3 consists of 14 residues. V was clipped by 10 bases and J by 4 bases; unmatched bases: 6. Per germline, CDR1 KGHDR and CDR2 SFDVKD. CDR3 DNA sequence: TGTGCCACTGAAGCGGGGGGGGGTTACAATGAGCAGTTCTTC. This encodes CATEAGGGYNEQFF.

The chain combines TRBV7-9 with TRBJ1-2; D is possibly TRBD1 (5 bases). CDR3 length equals 13 residues. V lost 5 bases and J 8 bases, leaving 15 bases between the germline ends. Germline assignment: CDR1 SEHNR and CDR2 FQNEAQ (reference sequence). In DNA form, the CDR3 reads TGTGCCAGCAGCCAAGGGACCTTTATCGGCTACACCTTC. It is translated as CASSQGTFIGYTF.

This clonotype was counted many times. V usage is TRBV20-1 and J usage is TRBJ2-2; no reliable D call. Between the trimmed V and J ends, which lost 5 bases and 7 bases, there was a span of 8 bases. CDR3 length: 11 residues. The germline V gene encodes CDR1 DFQATT and CDR2 SNEGSKA (reference sequence). Written as DNA, the CDR3 is TGCAGTGCTCTGGAAAACGGGGAGCTGTTTTTT. It encodes CSALENGELFF.

The rearrangement links TRBV6-5 to TRBJ2-1, with 9 bases identical to TRBD1. V gave up 6 bases and J gave up 5 bases; unmatched junction bases: 8. The CDR3 is 15 residues long. CDR1 and CDR2 (germline): MNHEY, SVGAGI. In DNA form, the CDR3 reads TGTGCCAGCAGCATAGACAGGGGGGAACACAATGAGCAGTTCTTC. Translating it yields CASSIDRGEHNEQFF.

The chain employs TRBV15 and TRBJ2-7; D not certain. The CDR3 extends over 14 amino acids. V lost 3 bases and J lost 0, with 9 bases in between. Germline V gene data show CDR1 as LNHNV and CDR2 as YYDKDF (reference sequence). CDR3 amino acids: CATSSALSSYEQYF. CDR3 in DNA: TGTGCCACCAGCAGCGCGCTGAGCTCCTACGAGCAGTACTTC. The full variable domain, in which reference TRBV15 and TRBJ2-7 provide the parts outside the CDR3, is DAMVIQNPRYQVTQFGKPVTLSCSQTLNHNVMYWYQQKSSQAPKLLFHYYDKDFNNEADTPDNFQSRRPNTSFCFLDIRSPGLGDTAMYLCATSSALSSYEQYFGPGTRLTVT.

This clonotype came up many times. The chain combines TRBV12-3 or TRBV12-4 with TRBJ1-5; D possibly corresponds to TRBD1 (6 bases). V lost 6 bases and J lost 2, with 14 bases in between. This CDR3 has 15 residues. This chain's CDR3 is CASSLGAGGNQPQHF. The CDR3 DNA is TGTGCCAGCAGCCTGGGGGCGGGTGGCAATCAGCCCCAGCATTTT.

J is TRBJ2-5 and V is TRBV7-6, with D tentatively TRBD2 (6 bases). CDR1 is SGHVS, CDR2 FNYEAQ, per germline. CDR3 size: 15 residues. Trimming cost V 2 bases and J 5 bases, with 15 bases left between them. DNA of the CDR3: TGTGCCAGCAGCTTACTCCGGGGGTCAGGGGAGACCCAGTACTTC. It translates to CASSLLRGSGETQYF.

The rearrangement uses TRBV7-9 and TRBJ1-5; TRBD1 is a possible D gene (5 bases). Trimming removed 4 bases at V and 1 base at J, with 11 bases between. The CDR3 is 15 amino acids. Germline CDR1 SEHNR, CDR2 FQNEAQ (reference sequence). CDR3 amino acids: CASSWGGISNQPQHF. For the CDR3, the DNA is TGTGCCAGCAGCTGGGGGGGGATCAGCAATCAGCCCCAGCATTTT.

The chain has TRBV7-9 and TRBJ1-2; D ambiguous. This CDR3 has 10 residues. Germline CDR1 SEHNR, CDR2 FQNEAQ (reference sequence). V lost 5 bases to trimming and J lost 5 bases, with 3 bases between them. The CDR3 sequence: CASSQYGYTF. For the CDR3, the DNA is TGTGCCAGCAGCCAATATGGCTACACCTTC.

The V gene is TRBV7-3, the J gene TRBJ2-3; 9 nucleotides agree with TRBD2. In germline, CDR1 is SGHTA, CDR2 FQGTGA. The CDR3 extends over 16 amino acids. The V gene end was trimmed by 5 bases and the J gene end by 5 bases; junction bases not matched to a gene: 11. CDR3 DNA: TGTGCCAGCAGCACGTTAGCGGGGGCCCTCGGAGATACGCAGTATTTT. Its translation is CASSTLAGALGDTQYF.

The chain links TRBV7-2 to TRBJ2-7; possible D gene TRBD1, 5 bases. The CDR3 is 15 amino acids. Germline lookup yields CDR1 SGHTA and CDR2 FQGNSA. With 2 bases removed from V and 2 bases from J, the gap between germline ends came to 13 bases. For the CDR3, the DNA is TGTGCCAGCAGCTTATTCTTGGACATCGCCTACGAGCAGTACTTC. Protein: CASSLFLDIAYEQYF.

The chain carries TRBV5-6 and TRBJ2-7, with D possibly called TRBD1 or TRBD2 (5 bases each). V dropped 4 bases and J dropped 2 bases, with 19 bases sitting between them. The CDR3 runs 16 residues. Germline V gives CDR1 SGHDT, CDR2 YYEEEE. The CDR3 reads CASSPAGGRQTYEQYF. The CDR3, as DNA: TGTGCCAGCAGCCCTGCTGGGGGACGACAAACCTACGAGCAGTACTTC. Full variable domain (missing parts from reference TRBV5-6 and TRBJ2-7): DAGVTQSPTHLIKTRGQQVTLRCSPKSGHDTVSWYQQALGQGPQFIFQYYEEEERQRGNFPDRFSGHQFPNYSSELNVNALLLGDSALYLCASSPAGGRQTYEQYFGPGTRLTVT.

The chain joins TRBV7-9 to TRBJ1-5, with D possibly matching TRBD1 (5 bases). The CDR3 extends over 15 amino acids. Trimming took off 6 bases at V and 0 bases at J, with 12 bases between the two ends. Germline lookup yields CDR1 SEHNR and CDR2 FQNEAQ (reference sequence). The CDR3 protein is CASRGTEYSNQPQHF. For the CDR3, the DNA is TGTGCCAGCAGGGGGACGGAGTATAGCAATCAGCCCCAGCATTTT.

V and J are TRBV20-1 and TRBJ2-7, with TRBD1 matching 8 bases. The CDR3 is made up of 14 amino acids. CDR1 is DFQATT and CDR2 is SNEGSKA in the germline V gene (reference sequence). V shed 4 bases, J shed 2 bases, and the junction held 7 bases outside the gene matches. The CDR3 spells CSATRQGKPYEQYF. CDR3 DNA sequence: TGCAGTGCTACCCGACAGGGGAAGCCCTACGAGCAGTACTTC.

This clonotype was counted many times. J is TRBJ2-1 and V is TRBV20-1, with TRBD2 matching over 10 bases. Trimming took 3 bases from V and 9 from J; bases not matched to a gene: 14. The CDR3 runs to 16 residues. The germline V gene encodes CDR1 DFQATT and CDR2 SNEGSKA (reference sequence). This CDR3 reads CSASPGLLAGEGEQFF. The CDR3, as DNA: TGCAGTGCTAGTCCAGGGCTGCTAGCGGGAGAGGGTGAGCAGTTCTTC.

This clonotype has a handful of counts. This chain connects TRBV20-1 to TRBJ2-7, with 7 bases fitting TRBD2. Germline V gene lookup returns CDR1 DFQATT and CDR2 SNEGSKA (reference sequence). Losses at the gene ends were 6 bases for V and 0 bases for J; bases not matched to a gene: 8. This CDR3 is built from 14 residues. CDR3 coding DNA: TGCAGTGCCAGCATGGGAGGGGCCTCCTACGAGCAGTACTTC. The encoded protein is CSASMGGASYEQYF.

The chain uses TRBV7-6 and TRBJ1-4; the match to TRBD1 covers 7 bases. This CDR3 is 16 amino acids long. Germline V gene lookup returns CDR1 SGHVS and CDR2 FNYEAQ. Trimming at V came to 2 bases and at J to 5 bases, leaving 8 bases not matched to a gene. CDR3 amino acids: CASSLTDTGANEKLFF. In DNA, the CDR3 is TGTGCCAGCAGCTTAACGGATACAGGGGCAAATGAAAAACTGTTTTTT.